This T cell receptor beta chain was recorded in a study of blood T cell repertoires in COVID-19. At the level of the study: From the United States, Italy and Spain came samples of acute and convalescent COVID-19. Nucleic acid was either cDNA or gDNA, and it came from T cells, B-cell-depleted T cells, or PBMCs.

Per the authors' pipeline: Amplification with reference gene primers provided the estimates of nucleated cell counts. Method: immunoSEQ multiplex PCR; TCRdb's copy keeps in-frame clones and lacks some. For V, J and clone size, that table is used; D and trimming come from the DNA. Altogether over 150,000 clones are present, about 86% being singletons, with the ten largest covering over 7%. Per the germline V gene, CDR1 is SGHRS and CDR2 is YFSETQ. Trimming removed 2 bases at V and 7 bases at J, with 12 bases between. The CDR3 runs 13 residues. The TCR comes from a man in his fifties or sixties with active or convalescent COVID-19. Sequenced input: peripheral blood. The chain is built from TRBV5-1 and TRBJ1-1; D remains ambiguous. The CDR3 DNA is TGCGCCAGCAGCTTAGACACCTTCCTTGAAGCTTTCTTT. Translating it yields CASSLDTFLEAFF.